This note documents a single TCR beta chain sequence. This clone's antigen is unknown. No per-base quality is available; no much larger clone lies one base away. The CDR3 measures 12 amino acids from cysteine to phenylalanine. Only CDR3 DNA remains: 36 bases, in frame from the first base. The germline V gene sets CDR1 to SQVTM and CDR2 to ANQGSEA. V is cut back by 4 bases and J by 7 bases, with 6 bases in the junction unmatched. The collaborating institutions used their own protocols to collect whole blood in K2EDTA tubes. Collaborator samples were shipped for TCRbeta analysis as frozen whole blood, isolated PBMCs, or DNA extracted from either sample type. These data are taken from a study of blood T cell repertoires in COVID-19 (dated by TCRdb to about 2020). For the wider study: The collaborator samples originated in the United States, Italy and Spain and spanned the acute and convalescent phases of COVID-19. The sample metadata nearly always contained a de-identified subject ID, COVID-19 status, age in years and sex. Where available, HLA class I and class II types were taken from metadata supplied by the sample provider and were not determined by assay-based typing. The samples were drawn from two sources: the first 160 participants of the ongoing ImmuneRACE study, and over 950 subjects contributed by 6 global collaborators. The material from the prospective study consisted of cDNA or gDNA derived from T cells, B-cell-depleted T cells, or PBMCs. Subjects who had been exposed to COVID-19, were actively infected with it, or had recovered from it provided the deeply sampled blood TCRbeta repertoires that made up the dataset. The repertoires were released in a freely available public database intended as a resource for research on the immune response to SARS-CoV-2. Overall study outcomes, separate from this receptor: How much clinical and demographic metadata was included differed by source and by participant, and the metadata was provided uncurated.

The immunoSEQ Assay, a bias-controlled multiplex PCR, was used to amplify TCRbeta CDR3 regions from genomic DNA. In the paper's pipeline: Within the assay, amplification of reference gene primers was used to estimate how many nucleated cells each sample contained. To quantify the absolute abundance of each unique TCRbeta CDR3 rearrangement, sequence reads were collapsed and filtered. For each sample, productive Simpson clonality was calculated as the square root of Simpson's diversity index over productive rearrangements. TCRdb holds this immuneACCESS table with in-frame rearrangements only. Some clones are missing; in checked studies, unresolved V genes explain under half, and the rest has no known cause. The D gene and trimming were derived from the DNA, and the V and J assignments and clone size from that table. This sample lists 200,000 to 250,000 clones; roughly 80% were detected once. The ten largest clones represent under 5.5% of the sample.

The receptor was derived from a woman older than 75 with active or convalescent COVID-19. Rearrangement joined TRBV29-1 to TRBJ2-7, with 8 bases aligning to TRBD1. The specimen sequenced was peripheral blood. The nucleotide sequence is TGCAGCGTTGTGACAGGGGAGGCAGAGCAGTACTTC. This is translated as CSVVTGEAEQYF.